The rows below give T cell receptor beta chains drawn from one sample of a study of technical replicates of blood from a handful of donors. Sequencing used immunoSEQ multiplex PCR; TCRdb keeps in-frame clones, though not all of them. The profile covers around 79,000 clones, with 94% appearing a single time and 0.26% taken by the ten largest. The specimen was T cells isolated from PBMCs. The receptors stem from a human donor in good health. The CDR3 runs from the conserved cysteine through the conserved F or W. D genes are given only for firm matches. Some rows have no size entry. The others give once, few or many, or a class for an expanded clone.

.	.	TRBV10-3	TRBJ2-1	CAISERQANEQFF	TGTGCCATCAGTGAGAGGCAGGCCAATGAGCAGTTCTTC
.	.	TRBV6-5	TRBJ1-3	CASSPGTIGNTIYF	TGTGCCAGCAGCCCAGGGACTATTGGAAACACCATATATTTT
.	.	TRBV6-1	TRBJ2-5	CASTSSKETQYF	TGTGCCAGCACGAGCTCAAAAGAGACCCAGTACTTC
.	.	TRBV29-1	TRBJ2-1	CSAKERNAYNEQFF	TGCAGCGCCAAGGAGCGAAATGCCTACAATGAGCAGTTCTTC
TRBD2	once	TRBV4-1	TRBJ2-7	CASSQHLAGETSYEQYF	TGCGCCAGCAGCCAACACCTAGCGGGGGAGACCTCCTACGAGCAGTACTTC
.	.	TRBV19	TRBJ2-6	CASNLGLSSGANVLTF	TGTGCCAGTAACCTGGGCCTTAGCTCTGGGGCCAACGTCCTGACTTTC
.	.	TRBV7-6	TRBJ1-1	CASSFAPTVNTEAFF	TGTGCCAGCAGCTTCGCCCCGACAGTGAACACTGAAGCTTTCTTT
TRBD1	.	TRBV30	TRBJ1-2	CAWSQRTGTPGYTF	TGTGCCTGGAGCCAGAGGACAGGGACCCCTGGCTACACCTTC
TRBD2	once	TRBV6-4	TRBJ2-1	CASRRLAGDGLRNEQFF	TGTGCCAGCAGAAGACTAGCGGGAGACGGTCTTAGGAATGAGCAGTTCTTC
.	once	TRBV4-1	TRBJ2-7	CASSPAGGRRYEQYF	TGCGCCAGCAGTCCAGCAGGGGGGCGCCGATACGAGCAGTACTTC
.	.	TRBV2	TRBJ2-5	CASSEQGGEETQYF	TGTGCCAGCAGTGAACAGGGGGGAGAAGAGACCCAGTACTTC
.	.	TRBV5-4	TRBJ1-1	CASSLHGAGTEAFF	TGTGCCAGCAGCTTGCATGGGGCCGGAACTGAAGCTTTCTTT
.	once	TRBV18	TRBJ2-2	CASSPRDTGELFF	TGTGCCAGCTCACCACGCGACACCGGGGAGCTGTTTTTT
.	.	TRBV7-9	TRBJ1-4	CASSLSSGSEKLFF	TGTGCCAGCAGCTTAAGCTCAGGGTCTGAAAAACTGTTTTTT
TRBD1	.	TRBV6-5	TRBJ1-5	CASSWTGGEDQPQHF	TGTGCCAGCAGTTGGACAGGGGGCGAGGATCAGCCCCAGCATTTT
TRBD1	.	TRBV28	TRBJ1-1	CAIRDRGGSEAFF	TGTGCCATCCGGGACAGGGGGGGGTCTGAAGCTTTCTTT
.	.	TRBV19	TRBJ1-1	CASSIQRGMNTEAFF	TGTGCCAGTAGTATTCAGCGGGGCATGAACACTGAAGCTTTCTTT
.	.	TRBV6-1	TRBJ1-5	CASSEWDINQPQHF	TGTGCCAGCAGTGAATGGGACATTAATCAGCCCCAGCATTTT